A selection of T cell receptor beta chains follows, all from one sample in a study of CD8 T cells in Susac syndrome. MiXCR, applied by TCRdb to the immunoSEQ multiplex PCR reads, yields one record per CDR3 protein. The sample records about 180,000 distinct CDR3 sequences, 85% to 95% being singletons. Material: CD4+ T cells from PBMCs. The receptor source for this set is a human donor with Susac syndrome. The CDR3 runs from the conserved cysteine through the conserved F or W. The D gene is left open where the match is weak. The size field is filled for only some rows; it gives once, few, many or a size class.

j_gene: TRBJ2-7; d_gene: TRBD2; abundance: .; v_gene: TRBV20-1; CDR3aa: CSARYGGISGEQYF; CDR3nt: TGCAGTGCTCGTTACGGGGGGATATCGGGCGAGCAGTACTTC
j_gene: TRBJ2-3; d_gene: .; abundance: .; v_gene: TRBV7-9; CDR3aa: CASRPNRDLTDTQYF; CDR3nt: TGTGCCAGCAGACCCAACCGGGACCTCACAGATACGCAGTATTTT
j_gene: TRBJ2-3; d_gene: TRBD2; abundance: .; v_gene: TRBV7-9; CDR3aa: CASSLSGGSTDTQYF; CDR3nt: TGTGCCAGCAGCTTAAGCGGGGGTAGCACAGATACGCAGTATTTT
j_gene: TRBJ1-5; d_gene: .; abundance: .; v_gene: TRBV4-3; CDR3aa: CASSQDWRWGNQPQHF; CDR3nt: TGCGCCAGCAGCCAAGATTGGCGGTGGGGGAATCAGCCCCAGCATTTT
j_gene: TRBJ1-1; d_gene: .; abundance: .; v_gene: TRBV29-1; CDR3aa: CSVEETAGGDTEAFF; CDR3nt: TGCAGCGTTGAAGAAACCGCGGGAGGGGACACTGAAGCTTTCTTT
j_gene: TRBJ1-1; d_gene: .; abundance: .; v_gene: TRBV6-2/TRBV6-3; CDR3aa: CASSYARYVGDTEAFF; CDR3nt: TGTGCCAGCAGTTACGCGCGTTACGTAGGGGACACTGAAGCTTTCTTT
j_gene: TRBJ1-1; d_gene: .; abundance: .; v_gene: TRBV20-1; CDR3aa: CSARDPGGTDTEAFF; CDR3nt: TGCAGTGCTAGAGATCCCGGCGGTACGGACACTGAAGCTTTCTTT
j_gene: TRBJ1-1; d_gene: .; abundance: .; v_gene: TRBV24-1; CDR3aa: CATSDPGDTEAFF; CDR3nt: TGTGCCACCAGTGACCCCGGTGACACTGAAGCTTTCTTT
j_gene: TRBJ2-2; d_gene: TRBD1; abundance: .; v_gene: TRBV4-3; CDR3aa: CASSRGQGTGELFF; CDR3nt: TGCGCCAGCAGCCGGGGACAGGGCACCGGGGAGCTGTTTTTT
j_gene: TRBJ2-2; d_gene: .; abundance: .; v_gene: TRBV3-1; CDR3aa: CASSTRASGELFF; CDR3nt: TGTGCCAGCAGCACCCGGGCTAGCGGGGAGCTGTTTTTT
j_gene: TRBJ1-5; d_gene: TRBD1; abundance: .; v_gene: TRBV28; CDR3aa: CASRSTGANQPQHF; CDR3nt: TGTGCCAGCAGGTCGACAGGGGCCAATCAGCCCCAGCATTTT
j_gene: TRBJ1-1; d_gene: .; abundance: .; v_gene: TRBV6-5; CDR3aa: CASSYSLRPNTEAFF; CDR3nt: TGTGCCAGCAGTTACTCGTTGAGGCCGAACACTGAAGCTTTCTTT
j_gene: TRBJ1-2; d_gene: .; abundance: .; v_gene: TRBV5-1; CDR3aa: CASSRDTNYGYTF; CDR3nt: TGCGCCAGCAGCCGGGACACGAACTATGGCTACACCTTC
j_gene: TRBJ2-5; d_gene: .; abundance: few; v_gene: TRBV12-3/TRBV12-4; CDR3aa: CASSLGSETQYF; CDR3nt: TGTGCCAGCAGTTTGGGGTCGGAGACCCAGTACTTC
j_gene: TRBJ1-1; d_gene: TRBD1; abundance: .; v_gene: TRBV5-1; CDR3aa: CASSSRDRGSIAFF; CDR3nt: TGCGCCAGCAGCTCGCGGGACAGGGGGAGTATTGCTTTCTTT
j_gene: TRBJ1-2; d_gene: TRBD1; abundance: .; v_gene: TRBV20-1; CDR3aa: CSASRGFPYGYTF; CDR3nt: TGCAGTGCTAGCAGGGGGTTCCCCTATGGCTACACCTTC
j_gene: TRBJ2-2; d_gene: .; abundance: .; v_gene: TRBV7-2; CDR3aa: CASSLIPLRGRTGELFF; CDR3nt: TGTGCCAGCAGCTTAATCCCCCTTCGGGGGAGGACCGGGGAGCTGTTTTTT
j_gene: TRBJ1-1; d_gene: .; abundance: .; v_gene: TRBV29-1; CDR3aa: CSVEVTEAFF; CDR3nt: TGCAGCGTTGAAGTCACTGAAGCTTTCTTT
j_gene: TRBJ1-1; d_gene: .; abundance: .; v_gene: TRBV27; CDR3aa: CASSLSRGNTEAFF; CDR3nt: TGTGCCAGCAGTTTATCGAGAGGGAACACTGAAGCTTTCTTT
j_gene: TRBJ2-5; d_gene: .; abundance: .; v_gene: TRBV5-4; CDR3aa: CASSLSISRETQYF; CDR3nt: TGTGCCAGCAGCTTGAGTATCTCGCGAGAGACCCAGTACTTC
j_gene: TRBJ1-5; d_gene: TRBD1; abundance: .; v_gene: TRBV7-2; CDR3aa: CASSSTGAQPQHF; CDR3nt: TGTGCCAGCAGCTCGACAGGGGCTCAGCCCCAGCATTTT
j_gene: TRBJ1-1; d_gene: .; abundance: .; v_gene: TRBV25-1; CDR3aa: CASSEPAGQAFF; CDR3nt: TGTGCCAGCAGTGAACCGGCAGGGCAAGCTTTCTTT
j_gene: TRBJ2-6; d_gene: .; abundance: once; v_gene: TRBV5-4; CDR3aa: CASSSDWYSGANVLTF; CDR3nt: TGTGCCAGCAGTTCCGACTGGTACTCTGGGGCCAACGTCCTGACTTTC
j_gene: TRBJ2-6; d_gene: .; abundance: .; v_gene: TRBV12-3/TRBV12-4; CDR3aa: CASTPFGGGSGANVLTF; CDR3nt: TGTGCCAGCACTCCTTTCGGGGGCGGCTCTGGGGCCAACGTCCTGACTTTC
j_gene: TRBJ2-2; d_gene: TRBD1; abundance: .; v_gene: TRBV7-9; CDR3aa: CASSPGTGVIGELFF; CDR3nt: TGTGCCAGCAGCCCCGGGACAGGGGTCATCGGGGAGCTGTTTTTT
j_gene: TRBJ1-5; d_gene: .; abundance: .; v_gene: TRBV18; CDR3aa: CASSPGVRQPQHF; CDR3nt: TGTGCCAGCTCACCGGGGGTTCGACAGCCCCAGCATTTT
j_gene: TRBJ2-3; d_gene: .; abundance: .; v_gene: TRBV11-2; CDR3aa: CASTLLGWGTDTQYF; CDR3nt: TGTGCCAGCACCCTACTTGGTTGGGGCACAGATACGCAGTATTTT
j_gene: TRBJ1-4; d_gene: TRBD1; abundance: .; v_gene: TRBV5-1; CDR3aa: CASSISQGGVREKLFF; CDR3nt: TGCGCCAGCAGCATTTCACAGGGGGGGGTGCGTGAAAAACTGTTTTTT
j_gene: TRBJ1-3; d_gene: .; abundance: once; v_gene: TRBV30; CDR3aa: CAYMKYSGNTIYF; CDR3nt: TGTGCCTATATGAAATACTCTGGAAACACCATATATTTT
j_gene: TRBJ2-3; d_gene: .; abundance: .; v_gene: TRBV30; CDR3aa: CAWNNPTGPWGTDTQYF; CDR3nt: TGTGCCTGGAATAACCCCACGGGCCCCTGGGGCACAGATACGCAGTATTTT
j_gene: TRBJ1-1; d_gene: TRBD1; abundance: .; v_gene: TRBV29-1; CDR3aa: CSATDRAGTEAFF; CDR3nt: TGCAGCGCCACGGACAGGGCTGGTACTGAAGCTTTCTTT
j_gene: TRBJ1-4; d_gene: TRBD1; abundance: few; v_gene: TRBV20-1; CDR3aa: CSAGQGNEKLFF; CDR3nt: TGCAGTGCTGGACAGGGAAATGAAAAACTGTTTTTT
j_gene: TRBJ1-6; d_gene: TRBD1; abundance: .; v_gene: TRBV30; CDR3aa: CAWRDRGRSFNSPLHF; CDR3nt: TGTGCCTGGCGAGACAGGGGGCGAAGTTTCAATTCACCCCTCCACTTT
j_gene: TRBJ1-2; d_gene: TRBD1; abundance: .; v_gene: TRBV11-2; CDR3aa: CASGDRGVYGYTF; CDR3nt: TGTGCCAGCGGGGACAGGGGTGTCTATGGCTACACCTTC
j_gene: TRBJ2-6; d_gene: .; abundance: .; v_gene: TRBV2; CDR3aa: CASSVEDPRSGANVLTF; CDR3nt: TGTGCCAGCAGTGTAGAGGATCCTCGCTCTGGGGCCAACGTCCTGACTTTC
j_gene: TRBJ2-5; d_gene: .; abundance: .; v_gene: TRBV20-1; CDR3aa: CSARDWRGKETQYF; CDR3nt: TGCAGTGCTAGAGATTGGCGGGGAAAAGAGACCCAGTACTTC
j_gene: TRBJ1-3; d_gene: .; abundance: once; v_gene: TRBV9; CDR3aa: CASSHRDTGNTIYF; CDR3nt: TGTGCCAGCAGCCACCGGGACACGGGAAACACCATATATTTT
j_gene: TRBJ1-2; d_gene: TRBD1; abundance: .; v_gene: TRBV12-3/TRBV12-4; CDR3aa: CASSLASGTVPGYGYTF; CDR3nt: TGTGCCAGCAGTTTAGCCTCTGGGACAGTCCCTGGCTATGGCTACACCTTC